This T cell receptor beta chain emerged from a study of blood T cell repertoires in COVID-19. Trimming cost V 3 bases and J 4 bases; bases outside gene matches: 6. Germline V gene sequence: CDR1 LNHDA, CDR2 SQIVND (reference sequence). The CDR3 has 15 residues. This table comes from immunoSEQ multiplex PCR, and its TCRdb copy is limited to in-frame clones, with some not included. The repertoire consists of over 200,000 clones, with roughly nine tenths occurring once and the leading ten covering over 0.75%. Specimen: peripheral blood. This receptor was taken from a man between 60 and 75 years old with COVID-19, enrolled during active disease. The rearrangement links TRBV19 to TRBJ1-2; 9 bases are shared with TRBD1. This CDR3 is CASSIEDRGFYGYTF. The CDR3 DNA sequence: TGTGCCAGTAGTATTGAAGACAGGGGGTTCTATGGCTACACCTTC.